Listed below are T cell receptor beta chains from one sample, sequenced in a study of shared T cell receptors in the human thymus. The assay was immunoSEQ multiplex PCR, and TCRdb's table has in-frame clones only and misses some. The sample contains some 700,000 clones, roughly 88% of which appear only once. These data also formed part of another study, on human thymus T cells.

The sequencing input was thymocytes. The receptors shown here come from a boy younger than two with a congenital heart defect. Each CDR3 is given with its conserved first and last residue. A D gene is named only where the DNA matches it firmly. Rows may omit the clone size; those that give it use once, few, many or a size class.

V gene: TRBV4-1
CDR3 length: 16
D gene: NA
clone size: few
J gene: TRBJ1-5
CDR3 DNA: TGCGCCAGCAGCCCGGGCGGTAGAGGGAGCAATCAGCCCCAGCATTTT
CDR3 protein: CASSPGGRGSNQPQHF

V gene: TRBV25-1
CDR3 length: 13
D gene: NA
clone size: NA
J gene: TRBJ1-1
CDR3 DNA: TGTGCCAGCAGTGAGGTCGGGAACACTGAAGCTTTCTTT
CDR3 protein: CASSEVGNTEAFF

V gene: TRBV13
CDR3 length: 14
D gene: NA
clone size: NA
J gene: TRBJ2-7
CDR3 DNA: TGTGCCAGCAGCACCTCCGGCAGGGCGTACGAGCAGTACTTC
CDR3 protein: CASSTSGRAYEQYF

V gene: TRBV19
CDR3 length: 12
D gene: NA
clone size: NA
J gene: TRBJ2-1
CDR3 DNA: TGTGCCAGTAACAGGACCTACAATGAGCAGTTCTTC
CDR3 protein: CASNRTYNEQFF

V gene: TRBV4-1
CDR3 length: 15
D gene: NA
clone size: NA
J gene: TRBJ2-1
CDR3 DNA: TGCGCCAGCAGCGTGGAAGGAGGGGCCTACAATGAGCAGTTCTTC
CDR3 protein: CASSVEGGAYNEQFF

V gene: TRBV6-5
CDR3 length: 11
D gene: NA
clone size: NA
J gene: TRBJ2-3
CDR3 DNA: TGTGCCAGCAGGGACAAAGATACGCAGTATTTT
CDR3 protein: CASRDKDTQYF

V gene: TRBV4-1
CDR3 length: 16
D gene: TRBD2
clone size: NA
J gene: TRBJ2-7
CDR3 DNA: TGCGCCAGCAGCCACCTCAAGGCGGGGGTTAGATACGAGCAGTACTTC
CDR3 protein: CASSHLKAGVRYEQYF

V gene: TRBV4-1
CDR3 length: 20
D gene: TRBD2
clone size: NA
J gene: TRBJ2-1
CDR3 DNA: TGCGCCAGCAGCCAAATCGACGGGACTAGCGGAGCCAGCTCCTACAATGAGCAGTTCTTC
CDR3 protein: CASSQIDGTSGASSYNEQFF

V gene: TRBV10-3
CDR3 length: 14
D gene: NA
clone size: NA
J gene: TRBJ2-7
CDR3 DNA: TGTGCCATCAGCCCTAACAGATCACTCCACGAGCAGTACTTC
CDR3 protein: CAISPNRSLHEQYF

V gene: TRBV19
CDR3 length: 12
D gene: NA
clone size: NA
J gene: TRBJ1-1
CDR3 DNA: TGTGCCAGCCGGGACGACTCGGGAGGGGCTTTCTTT
CDR3 protein: CASRDDSGGAFF

V gene: TRBV7-9
CDR3 length: 16
D gene: NA
clone size: NA
J gene: TRBJ2-7
CDR3 DNA: TGTGCCAGCAGCTTAACCGGACAGTCCCTGCCCTACGAGCAGTACTTC
CDR3 protein: CASSLTGQSLPYEQYF

V gene: TRBV9
CDR3 length: 18
D gene: TRBD2
clone size: NA
J gene: TRBJ2-7
CDR3 DNA: TGTGCCAGCAGCCCTGGGACTAGCGGGAGGGCCAAGGGGTACGAGCAGTACTTC
CDR3 protein: CASSPGTSGRAKGYEQYF

V gene: TRBV5-6
CDR3 length: 15
D gene: TRBD1
clone size: NA
J gene: TRBJ1-1
CDR3 DNA: TGTGCCAGCAGCTGGGACAGGGGGCGGGGGACTGAAGCTTTCTTT
CDR3 protein: CASSWDRGRGTEAFF

V gene: TRBV6-5
CDR3 length: 12
D gene: NA
clone size: NA
J gene: TRBJ2-2
CDR3 DNA: TGTGCCAGCAGTTCGCAGGGTGGGGAGCTGTTTTTT
CDR3 protein: CASSSQGGELFF

V gene: TRBV7-2
CDR3 length: 17
D gene: TRBD1
clone size: NA
J gene: TRBJ1-1
CDR3 DNA: TGTGCCAGCAGCTCCTTCCCCGGGACAGGGGGGGACACTGAAGCTTTCTTT
CDR3 protein: CASSSFPGTGGDTEAFF

V gene: TRBV18
CDR3 length: 15
D gene: NA
clone size: NA
J gene: TRBJ2-7
CDR3 DNA: TGTGCCAGCTCACCAGCAGGGGAGGGGATGGGCGAGCAGTACTTC
CDR3 protein: CASSPAGEGMGEQYF

V gene: TRBV11-3
CDR3 length: 11
D gene: NA
clone size: NA
J gene: TRBJ2-1
CDR3 DNA: TGTGCCAGCAGCACCCTAGGTGAGCAGTTCTTC
CDR3 protein: CASSTLGEQFF

V gene: TRBV5-8
CDR3 length: 20
D gene: TRBD2
clone size: NA
J gene: TRBJ2-3
CDR3 DNA: TGTGCCAGCAGCTTGGCGGTACGGACTAGCGGGAGTTGTCCCACAGATACGCAGTATTTT
CDR3 protein: CASSLAVRTSGSCPTDTQYF

V gene: TRBV19
CDR3 length: 16
D gene: TRBD2
clone size: NA
J gene: TRBJ2-3
CDR3 DNA: TGTGCCAGTACTAATCGGGGGAGGGTAGAGGCAGATACGCAGTATTTT
CDR3 protein: CASTNRGRVEADTQYF

V gene: TRBV9
CDR3 length: 14
D gene: NA
clone size: NA
J gene: TRBJ1-1
CDR3 DNA: TGTGCCAGCAGCGTAGAGGCGGGAGGTAGTGAAGCTTTCTTT
CDR3 protein: CASSVEAGGSEAFF

V gene: TRBV28
CDR3 length: 17
D gene: TRBD2
clone size: few
J gene: TRBJ2-3
CDR3 DNA: TGTGCCAGCACCGGGACTAGCGGGAGGTGGGGCACAGATACGCAGTATTTT
CDR3 protein: CASTGTSGRWGTDTQYF

V gene: TRBV10-1
CDR3 length: 14
D gene: TRBD1
clone size: NA
J gene: TRBJ1-1
CDR3 DNA: TGCGCCAGTGGGACAGGGACTGCGGGCACTGAAGCTTTCTTT
CDR3 protein: CASGTGTAGTEAFF

V gene: TRBV23-1
CDR3 length: 13
D gene: NA
clone size: NA
J gene: TRBJ2-7
CDR3 DNA: TGCGCCAGCAGCGGCCAGGCCTCCTACGAGCAGTACTTC
CDR3 protein: CASSGQASYEQYF

V gene: TRBV5-3
CDR3 length: 15
D gene: TRBD1
clone size: NA
J gene: TRBJ2-3
CDR3 DNA: TGTGCCAGAAGCTTGTGGGACAGCCACACAGATACGCAGTATTTT
CDR3 protein: CARSLWDSHTDTQYF

V gene: TRBV19
CDR3 length: 14
D gene: TRBD1
clone size: NA
J gene: TRBJ2-3
CDR3 DNA: TGTGCCAGTAGTTCGACAGGGAGCACAGATACGCAGTATTTT
CDR3 protein: CASSSTGSTDTQYF

V gene: TRBV28
CDR3 length: 20
D gene: NA
clone size: NA
J gene: TRBJ2-7
CDR3 DNA: TGTGCCAGCAGCCCAATACTCGGGGGTCGGACTTTGCGGGGCCTCCACGAGCAGTACTTC
CDR3 protein: CASSPILGGRTLRGLHEQYF

V gene: TRBV5-4
CDR3 length: 14
D gene: NA
clone size: NA
J gene: TRBJ2-7
CDR3 DNA: TGTGCCAGCAGCTTATTAGCGGCTCCGGGGGAGCAGTACTTC
CDR3 protein: CASSLLAAPGEQYF

V gene: TRBV19
CDR3 length: 15
D gene: NA
clone size: NA
J gene: TRBJ1-5
CDR3 DNA: TGTGCCAGTAGTATAAGTCGGGGTGGGAATCAGCCCCAGCATTTT
CDR3 protein: CASSISRGGNQPQHF

V gene: TRBV6-4
CDR3 length: 13
D gene: NA
clone size: NA
J gene: TRBJ1-5
CDR3 DNA: TGTGCCAGCAGTTCTAATAGCAATCAGCCCCAGCATTTT
CDR3 protein: CASSSNSNQPQHF

V gene: TRBV7-4
CDR3 length: 15
D gene: TRBD1
clone size: NA
J gene: TRBJ2-7
CDR3 DNA: TGTGCCAGCAGCTCCCGGGACAGGGCGAACTACGAGCAGTACTTC
CDR3 protein: CASSSRDRANYEQYF

V gene: TRBV27
CDR3 length: 15
D gene: TRBD1
clone size: NA
J gene: TRBJ2-7
CDR3 DNA: TGTGCCAGCAGTTCCCCCGGGACAGCGGCGTTTGAGCAGTACTTC
CDR3 protein: CASSSPGTAAFEQYF

V gene: TRBV25-1
CDR3 length: 15
D gene: NA
clone size: NA
J gene: TRBJ1-1
CDR3 DNA: TGTGCCAGCAGTGAGGCGGGTCCGAAGAACACTGAAGCTTTCTTT
CDR3 protein: CASSEAGPKNTEAFF

V gene: TRBV19
CDR3 length: 16
D gene: TRBD1
clone size: NA
J gene: TRBJ1-5
CDR3 DNA: TGTGCCAGTACTCCCGGACAGGGCGAGGGCAATCAGCCCCAGCATTTT
CDR3 protein: CASTPGQGEGNQPQHF

V gene: TRBV14
CDR3 length: 16
D gene: TRBD2
clone size: NA
J gene: TRBJ2-1
CDR3 DNA: TGTGCCAGCAGCCCACTAGCGGGAGGGCCCTACAATGAGCAGTTCTTC
CDR3 protein: CASSPLAGGPYNEQFF

V gene: TRBV5-1
CDR3 length: 14
D gene: NA
clone size: NA
J gene: TRBJ1-2
CDR3 DNA: TGCGCCAGCAGCTTTCCCGAGACGGGCTATGGCTACACCTTC
CDR3 protein: CASSFPETGYGYTF

V gene: TRBV28
CDR3 length: 13
D gene: NA
clone size: NA
J gene: TRBJ1-3
CDR3 DNA: TGTGCCAGCAGTAGGAGCTCTGGAAACACCATATATTTT
CDR3 protein: CASSRSSGNTIYF

V gene: TRBV13
CDR3 length: 16
D gene: TRBD2
clone size: once
J gene: TRBJ2-3
CDR3 DNA: TGTGCCAGCAGCCCCCGCCTAGCGGATAGCACAGATACGCAGTATTTT
CDR3 protein: CASSPRLADSTDTQYF

V gene: TRBV27
CDR3 length: 14
D gene: TRBD1
clone size: NA
J gene: TRBJ1-2
CDR3 DNA: TGTGCCAGCAGTGCAATCAGGGGGAACTATGGCTACACCTTC
CDR3 protein: CASSAIRGNYGYTF

V gene: TRBV19
CDR3 length: 17
D gene: TRBD1
clone size: NA
J gene: TRBJ1-1
CDR3 DNA: TGTGCCAGTAGTATCATTCTCCCGGGACAGGCGAACACTGAAGCTTTCTTT
CDR3 protein: CASSIILPGQANTEAFF

V gene: TRBV5-6
CDR3 length: 16
D gene: TRBD1
clone size: once
J gene: TRBJ2-3
CDR3 DNA: TGTGCCAGCAGCCAAATCGGGACAGGGTGCACAGATACGCAGTATTTT
CDR3 protein: CASSQIGTGCTDTQYF

V gene: TRBV15
CDR3 length: 13
D gene: NA
clone size: NA
J gene: TRBJ2-7
CDR3 DNA: TGTGCCACCAGTCCGCAGAATACCTACGAGCAGTACTTC
CDR3 protein: CATSPQNTYEQYF

V gene: TRBV5-1
CDR3 length: 15
D gene: TRBD2
clone size: NA
J gene: TRBJ2-3
CDR3 DNA: TGCGCCAGCAGCTGGACTAGCGGGAGCTCAGATACGCAGTATTTT
CDR3 protein: CASSWTSGSSDTQYF

V gene: TRBV30
CDR3 length: 15
D gene: NA
clone size: NA
J gene: TRBJ2-7
CDR3 DNA: TGTGCCTGGGGCAGGGGTCCAAGCCCGCTATGCGAGCAGTACTTC
CDR3 protein: CAWGRGPSPLCEQYF

V gene: TRBV5-6
CDR3 length: 13
D gene: NA
clone size: NA
J gene: TRBJ2-7
CDR3 DNA: TGTGCCAGCAGCTTGTATGATCTAGACGAGCAGTACTTC
CDR3 protein: CASSLYDLDEQYF

V gene: TRBV7-9
CDR3 length: 12
D gene: NA
clone size: NA
J gene: TRBJ2-1
CDR3 DNA: TGTGCCAGCAGCTCAAACTACAATGAGCAGTTCTTC
CDR3 protein: CASSSNYNEQFF

V gene: TRBV11-2
CDR3 length: 15
D gene: NA
clone size: NA
J gene: TRBJ2-7
CDR3 DNA: TGTGCCAGCAGCCTACCTCCGGGAGTCCACTACGAGCAGTACTTC
CDR3 protein: CASSLPPGVHYEQYF

V gene: TRBV7-2
CDR3 length: 13
D gene: NA
clone size: NA
J gene: TRBJ2-1
CDR3 DNA: TGTGCCAGCAGCCTAGCGCGGTACAATGAGCAGTTCTTC
CDR3 protein: CASSLARYNEQFF

V gene: TRBV2
CDR3 length: 14
D gene: TRBD1
clone size: NA
J gene: TRBJ1-3
CDR3 DNA: TGTGCCAGCAGTAAGGACAGGGGTGGAAACACCATATATTTT
CDR3 protein: CASSKDRGGNTIYF

V gene: TRBV5-6
CDR3 length: 18
D gene: TRBD2
clone size: NA
J gene: TRBJ2-7
CDR3 DNA: TGTGCCAGCAGCTTGGGTACCCAGACAGCGGGAGCCAGGTACGAGCAGTACTTC
CDR3 protein: CASSLGTQTAGARYEQYF

V gene: TRBV7-9
CDR3 length: 14
D gene: NA
clone size: once
J gene: TRBJ1-2
CDR3 DNA: TGTGCCAGCAGCTTCCAGGGTCACAACTATGGCTACACCTTC
CDR3 protein: CASSFQGHNYGYTF

V gene: TRBV28
CDR3 length: 11
D gene: NA
clone size: NA
J gene: TRBJ2-5
CDR3 DNA: TGTGCCAGCAGTTCCCCGGGGACCCAGTACTTC
CDR3 protein: CASSSPGTQYF

V gene: TRBV28
CDR3 length: 12
D gene: NA
clone size: NA
J gene: TRBJ1-2
CDR3 DNA: TGTGCCAGCCACAAGCGGCCCTATGGCTACACCTTC
CDR3 protein: CASHKRPYGYTF

V gene: TRBV5-6
CDR3 length: 14
D gene: TRBD2
clone size: NA
J gene: TRBJ2-3
CDR3 DNA: TGTGCCAGCAGCTTGGGGACTAGCCCAGATACGCAGTATTTT
CDR3 protein: CASSLGTSPDTQYF

V gene: TRBV2
CDR3 length: 17
D gene: TRBD1
clone size: NA
J gene: TRBJ1-2
CDR3 DNA: TGTGCCAGCAGTGAAGATTGGGGCAGGGGGAAACATTATGGCTACACCTTC
CDR3 protein: CASSEDWGRGKHYGYTF

V gene: TRBV28
CDR3 length: 14
D gene: NA
clone size: NA
J gene: TRBJ2-5
CDR3 DNA: TGTGCCAGCACCCCTCGGGGAAAGACGGAGACCCAGTACTTC
CDR3 protein: CASTPRGKTETQYF

V gene: TRBV28
CDR3 length: 14
D gene: NA
clone size: NA
J gene: TRBJ1-4
CDR3 DNA: TGTGCCAGCACCCCCGGTGCAACTAATGAAAAACTGTTTTTT
CDR3 protein: CASTPGATNEKLFF

V gene: TRBV5-1
CDR3 length: 14
D gene: TRBD2
clone size: NA
J gene: TRBJ2-7
CDR3 DNA: TGCGCCAGCGGGAGGTCGGGAGGGCCCGTCGAGCAGTACTTC
CDR3 protein: CASGRSGGPVEQYF

V gene: TRBV27
CDR3 length: 23
D gene: TRBD1
clone size: NA
J gene: TRBJ1-1
CDR3 DNA: TGTGCCAGCAGTTTATCCGAGCCCCGCCGGGACAGGGGGCAGTGGCAGGAAAACACTGAAGCTTTCTTT
CDR3 protein: CASSLSEPRRDRGQWQENTEAFF

V gene: TRBV19
CDR3 length: 13
D gene: TRBD2
clone size: NA
J gene: TRBJ2-7
CDR3 DNA: TGTGCCACCAAGGGAGCGGGATCCTACGAGCAGTACTTC
CDR3 protein: CATKGAGSYEQYF

V gene: TRBV7-2
CDR3 length: 15
D gene: TRBD1
clone size: NA
J gene: TRBJ1-2
CDR3 DNA: TGTGCCAGCAGCCTGGACAGGGGGGGGGACTATGGCTACACCTTC
CDR3 protein: CASSLDRGGDYGYTF